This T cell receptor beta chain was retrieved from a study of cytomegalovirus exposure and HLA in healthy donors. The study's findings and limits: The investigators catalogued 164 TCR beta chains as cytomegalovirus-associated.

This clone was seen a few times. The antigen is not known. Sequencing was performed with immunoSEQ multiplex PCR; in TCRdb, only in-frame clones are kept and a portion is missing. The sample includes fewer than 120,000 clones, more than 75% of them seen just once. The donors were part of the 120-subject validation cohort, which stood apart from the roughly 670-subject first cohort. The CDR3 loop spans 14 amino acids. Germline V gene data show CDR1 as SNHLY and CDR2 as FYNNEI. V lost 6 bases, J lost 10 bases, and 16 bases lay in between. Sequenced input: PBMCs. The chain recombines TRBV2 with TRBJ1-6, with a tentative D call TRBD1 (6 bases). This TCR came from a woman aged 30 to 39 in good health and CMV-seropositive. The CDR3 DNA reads TGTGCCAGCAGCCCCGAACAGGGTGACTCACCCCTCCACTTT. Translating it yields CASSPEQGDSPLHF.